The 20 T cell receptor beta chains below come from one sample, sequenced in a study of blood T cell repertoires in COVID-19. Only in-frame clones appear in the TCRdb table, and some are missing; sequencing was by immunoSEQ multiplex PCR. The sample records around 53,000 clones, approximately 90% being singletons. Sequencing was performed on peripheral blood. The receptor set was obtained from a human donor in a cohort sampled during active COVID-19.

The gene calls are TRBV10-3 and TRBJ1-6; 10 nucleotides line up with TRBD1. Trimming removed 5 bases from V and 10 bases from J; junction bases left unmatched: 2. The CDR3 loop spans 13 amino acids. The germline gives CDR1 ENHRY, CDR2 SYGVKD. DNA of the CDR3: TGTGCCATCAGTCCGGGACAGGGGTCACCCCTCCACTTT. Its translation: CAISPGQGSPLHF.

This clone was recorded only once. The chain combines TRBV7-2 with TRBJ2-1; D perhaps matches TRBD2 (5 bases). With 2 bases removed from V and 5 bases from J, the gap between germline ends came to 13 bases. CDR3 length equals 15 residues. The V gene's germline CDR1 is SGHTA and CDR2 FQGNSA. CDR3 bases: TGTGCCAGCAGCTTATCGGGAATGGGGAACAATGAGCAGTTCTTC. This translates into CASSLSGMGNNEQFF.

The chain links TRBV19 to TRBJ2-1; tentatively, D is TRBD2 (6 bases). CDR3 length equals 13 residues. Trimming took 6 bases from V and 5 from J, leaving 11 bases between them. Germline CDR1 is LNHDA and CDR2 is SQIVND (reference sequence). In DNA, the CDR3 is TGTGCCAGTAGGAATAGCGGTAACAATGAGCAGTTCTTC. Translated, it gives CASRNSGNNEQFF.

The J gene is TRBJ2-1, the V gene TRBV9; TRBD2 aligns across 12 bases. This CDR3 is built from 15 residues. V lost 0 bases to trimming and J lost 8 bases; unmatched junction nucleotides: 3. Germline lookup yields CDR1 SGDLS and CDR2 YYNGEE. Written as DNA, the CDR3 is TGTGCCAGCAGCGTAGAACTAGCGGGAGGATATGAGCAGTTCTTC. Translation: CASSVELAGGYEQFF.

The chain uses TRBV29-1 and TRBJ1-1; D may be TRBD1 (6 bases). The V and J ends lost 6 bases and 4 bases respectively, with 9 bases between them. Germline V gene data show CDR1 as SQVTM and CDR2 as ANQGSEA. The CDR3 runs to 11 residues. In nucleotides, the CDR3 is TGCAGCGTCGAGGACAGCACTGAAGCTTTCTTT. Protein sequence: CSVEDSTEAFF. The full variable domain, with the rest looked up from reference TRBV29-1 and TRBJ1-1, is SAVISQKPSRDICQRGTSLTIQCQVDSQVTMMFWYRQQPGQSLTLIATANQGSEATYESGFVIDKFPISRPNLTFSTLTVSNMSPEDSSIYLCSVEDSTEAFFGQGTRLTVV.

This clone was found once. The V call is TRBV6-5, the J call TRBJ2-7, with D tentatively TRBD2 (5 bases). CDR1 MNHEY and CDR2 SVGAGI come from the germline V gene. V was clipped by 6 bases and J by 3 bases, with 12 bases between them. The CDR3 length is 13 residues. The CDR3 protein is CASSAASIYEQYF. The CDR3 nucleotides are TGTGCCAGCAGCGCGGCTAGCATCTACGAGCAGTACTTC.

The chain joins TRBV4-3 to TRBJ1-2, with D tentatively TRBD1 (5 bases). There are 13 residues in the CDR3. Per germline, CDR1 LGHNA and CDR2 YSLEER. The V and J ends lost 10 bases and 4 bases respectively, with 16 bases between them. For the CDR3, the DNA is TGCGCCACCGGCTTGTTGGGGCTCTATGGCTACACCTTC. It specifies CATGLLGLYGYTF.

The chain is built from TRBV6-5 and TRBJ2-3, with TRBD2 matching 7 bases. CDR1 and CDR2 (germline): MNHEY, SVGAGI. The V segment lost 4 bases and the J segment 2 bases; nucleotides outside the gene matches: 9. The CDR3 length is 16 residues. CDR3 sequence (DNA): TGTGCCAGCAGTTTTCTAGGCGGGAGTAACACAGATACGCAGTATTTT. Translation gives CASSFLGGSNTDTQYF.

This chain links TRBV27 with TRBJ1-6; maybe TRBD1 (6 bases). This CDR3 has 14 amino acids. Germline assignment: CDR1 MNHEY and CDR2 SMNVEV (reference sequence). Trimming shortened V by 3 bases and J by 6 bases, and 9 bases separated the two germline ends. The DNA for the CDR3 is TGTGCCAGCAGTTTCGGCAGGGGTAATTCACCCCTCCACTTT. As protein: CASSFGRGNSPLHF.

CDR3 DNA: TGTGCCAGCAGTGAGGGGGGGATGGAGACCCAGTACTTC. This translates into CASSEGGMETQYF. V and J are TRBV2 and TRBJ2-5; 7 nucleotides match TRBD2. The CDR3 has 13 amino acids. CDR1 SNHLY and CDR2 FYNNEI come from the germline V gene. J gave up 5 bases and V 3 bases, and 3 bases lay outside the gene matches.

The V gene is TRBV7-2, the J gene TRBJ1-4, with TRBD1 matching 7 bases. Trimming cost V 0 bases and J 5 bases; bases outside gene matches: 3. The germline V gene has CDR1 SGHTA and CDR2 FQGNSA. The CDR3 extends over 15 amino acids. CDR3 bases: TGTGCCAGCAGCTTAGCAGGGGGCGAAAATGAAAAACTGTTTTTT. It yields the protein CASSLAGGENEKLFF.

Here the CDR3 DNA reads TGTGCCACCAACAGGGGGAGCTCCTACGAGCAGTACTTC. It is translated as CATNRGSSYEQYF. The V gene is TRBV28, the J gene TRBJ2-7, with 8 bases lining up with TRBD1. Germline CDR1 MDHEN, CDR2 SYDVKM. Trimming took 10 bases from V and 0 from J; bases not matched to a gene: 5. The CDR3 loop spans 13 amino acids.

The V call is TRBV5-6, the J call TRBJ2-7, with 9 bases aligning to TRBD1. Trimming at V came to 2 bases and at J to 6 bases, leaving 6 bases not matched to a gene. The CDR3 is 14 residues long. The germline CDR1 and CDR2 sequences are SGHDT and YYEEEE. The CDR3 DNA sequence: TGTGCCAGCAGCTTCGGGACAGGGTCCCCCGAGCAGTACGTC. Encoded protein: CASSFGTGSPEQYV.

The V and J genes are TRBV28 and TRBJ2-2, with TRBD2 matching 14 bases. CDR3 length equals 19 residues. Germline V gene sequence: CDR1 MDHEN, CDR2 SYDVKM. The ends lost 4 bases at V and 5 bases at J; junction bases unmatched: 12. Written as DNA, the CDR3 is TGTGCCAGCAGTTCACCACCGGAGACTAGCGGGAGGGAAACCGGGGAGCTGTTTTTT. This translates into CASSSPPETSGRETGELFF.

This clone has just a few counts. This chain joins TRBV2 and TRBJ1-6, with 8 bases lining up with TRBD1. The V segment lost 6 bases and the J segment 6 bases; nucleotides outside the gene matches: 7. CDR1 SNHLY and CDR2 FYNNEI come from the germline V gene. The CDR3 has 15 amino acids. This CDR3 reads CASREWTGTNSPLHF. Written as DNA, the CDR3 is TGTGCCAGCAGGGAATGGACAGGGACTAATTCACCCCTCCACTTT.

CDR3 bases: TGTGCCAGCAGGCAGGGATTCACTGAAGCTTTCTTT. It specifies CASRQGFTEAFF. V usage is TRBV6-5 and J usage is TRBJ1-1, with D possibly being TRBD1 (5 bases). Deletions cut 6 bases from V and 4 bases from J, with 9 bases between. The CDR3 contains 12 residues. Germline CDR1 and CDR2: MNHEY and SVGAGI.

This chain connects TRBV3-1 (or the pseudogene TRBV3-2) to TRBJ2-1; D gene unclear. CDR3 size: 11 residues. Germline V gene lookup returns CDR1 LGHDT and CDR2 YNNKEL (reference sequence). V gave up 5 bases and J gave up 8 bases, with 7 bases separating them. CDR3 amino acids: CASSTNDEQFF. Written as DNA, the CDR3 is TGTGCCAGCAGCACAAACGATGAGCAGTTCTTC.

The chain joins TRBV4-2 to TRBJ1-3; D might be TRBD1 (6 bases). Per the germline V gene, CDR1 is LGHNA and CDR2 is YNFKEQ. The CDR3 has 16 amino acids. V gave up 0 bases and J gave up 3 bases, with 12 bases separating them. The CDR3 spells CASSQDEGGYGNTIYF. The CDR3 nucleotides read TGTGCCAGCAGCCAAGATGAAGGGGGATATGGAAACACCATATATTTT.

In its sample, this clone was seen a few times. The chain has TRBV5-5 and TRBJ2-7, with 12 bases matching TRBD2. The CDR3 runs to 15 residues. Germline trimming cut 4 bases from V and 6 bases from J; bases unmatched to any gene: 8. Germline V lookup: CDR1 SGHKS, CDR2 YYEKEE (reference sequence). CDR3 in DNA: TGTGCCAGCAGCCCGGGACTAGCGGGCAACCGCGAGCAGTACTTC. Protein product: CASSPGLAGNREQYF.

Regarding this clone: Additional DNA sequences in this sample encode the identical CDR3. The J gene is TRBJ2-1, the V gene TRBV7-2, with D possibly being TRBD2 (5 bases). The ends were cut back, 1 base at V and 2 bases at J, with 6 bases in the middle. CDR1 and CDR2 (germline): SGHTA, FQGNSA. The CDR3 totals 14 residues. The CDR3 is CASSLGETYNEQFF. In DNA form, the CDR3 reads TGTGCCAGCAGCTTAGGGGAGACCTACAATGAGCAGTTCTTC.